This T cell receptor beta chain comes out of a study of blood T cell repertoires in COVID-19. Background on the study: COVID-19 samples collected from the United States, Italy and Spain covered acute and convalescent phases. Sources were T cells, B-cell-depleted T cells, or PBMCs; the material itself was cDNA or gDNA.

The CDR3 loop spans 13 amino acids. V gave up 2 bases and J gave up 5 bases, with 9 bases separating them. Germline CDR1 and CDR2: WSHSY and SAAADI. Per the original data handling: Cell counts per sample came from amplifying reference gene primers. This table comes from immunoSEQ multiplex PCR, and its TCRdb copy is limited to in-frame clones, with some not included. V and J calls and clone size are copied from that table; D and trimming were computed from the DNA. The data contain 200,000 to 300,000 clones, 88% of them singletons. Sequencing was carried out using peripheral blood. This TCR was recovered from a human donor in a cohort sampled during active COVID-19. The genes are TRBV10-2 and TRBJ1-1; a possible D gene is TRBD1 (6 bases). The CDR3 is CASSETGSTEAFF. The CDR3 DNA follows: TGCGCCAGCAGTGAGACAGGGAGTACTGAAGCTTTCTTT.